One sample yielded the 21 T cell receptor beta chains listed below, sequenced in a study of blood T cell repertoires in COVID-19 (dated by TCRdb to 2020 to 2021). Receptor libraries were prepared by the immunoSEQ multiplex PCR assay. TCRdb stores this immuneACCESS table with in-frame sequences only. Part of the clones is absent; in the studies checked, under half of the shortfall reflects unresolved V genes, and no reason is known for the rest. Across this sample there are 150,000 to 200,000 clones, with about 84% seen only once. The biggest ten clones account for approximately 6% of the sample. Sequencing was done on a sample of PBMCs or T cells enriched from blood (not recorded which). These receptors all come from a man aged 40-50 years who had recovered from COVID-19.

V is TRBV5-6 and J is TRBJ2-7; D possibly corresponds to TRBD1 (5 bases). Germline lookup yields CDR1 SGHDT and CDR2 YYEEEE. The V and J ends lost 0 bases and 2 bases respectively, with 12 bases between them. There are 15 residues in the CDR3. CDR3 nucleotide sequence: TGTGCCAGCAGCTTGGGGCGGACAACCCCCTACGAGCAGTACGTC. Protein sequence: CASSLGRTTPYEQYV.

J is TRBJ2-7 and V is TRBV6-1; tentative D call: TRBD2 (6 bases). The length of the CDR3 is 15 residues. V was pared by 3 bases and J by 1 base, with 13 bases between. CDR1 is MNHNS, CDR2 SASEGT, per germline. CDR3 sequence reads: CASSDRGTQSYEQYV. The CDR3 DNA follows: TGTGCCAGCAGTGATCGGGGGACTCAGTCCTACGAGCAGTACGTC.

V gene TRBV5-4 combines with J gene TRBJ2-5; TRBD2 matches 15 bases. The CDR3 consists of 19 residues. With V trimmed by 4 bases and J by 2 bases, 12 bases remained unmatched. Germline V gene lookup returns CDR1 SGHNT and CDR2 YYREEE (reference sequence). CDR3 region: CASSLRRTSGGELQETQYF. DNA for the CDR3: TGTGCCAGCAGCCTGCGGCGGACTAGCGGGGGGGAACTACAAGAGACCCAGTACTTC.

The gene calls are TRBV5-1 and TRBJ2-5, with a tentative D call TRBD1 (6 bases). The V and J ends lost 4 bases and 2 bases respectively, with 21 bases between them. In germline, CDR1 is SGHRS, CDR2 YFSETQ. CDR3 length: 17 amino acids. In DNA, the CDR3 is TGCGCCAGCAGCCCTCGTCGCCCGGACAGAGATCAAGAGACCCAGTACTTC. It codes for CASSPRRPDRDQETQYF.

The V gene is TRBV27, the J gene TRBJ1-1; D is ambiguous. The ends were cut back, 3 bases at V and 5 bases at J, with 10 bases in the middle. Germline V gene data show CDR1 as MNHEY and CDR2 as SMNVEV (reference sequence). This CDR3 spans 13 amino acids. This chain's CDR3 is CASSFVGGTEAFF. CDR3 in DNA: TGTGCCAGCAGTTTTGTCGGCGGGACTGAAGCTTTCTTT.

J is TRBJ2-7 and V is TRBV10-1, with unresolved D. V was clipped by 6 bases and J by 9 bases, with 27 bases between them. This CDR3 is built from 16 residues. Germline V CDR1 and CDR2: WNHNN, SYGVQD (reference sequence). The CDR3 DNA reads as TGCGCCAGCAGCATTCTACCCATTCTCGATTCCCCGGGGCAGTACGTC. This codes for CASSILPILDSPGQYV.

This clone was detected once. CDR3 amino acids: CASRTTSGAKDTQYF. The CDR3 bases are TGTGCCAGCAGGACGACTAGCGGGGCTAAGGATACGCAGTATTTT. V and J are TRBV6-5 and TRBJ2-3; 11 positions match TRBD2. This CDR3 has 15 amino acids. J gave up 6 bases and V 6 bases, and 8 bases lay outside the gene matches. Germline lookup yields CDR1 MNHEY and CDR2 SVGAGI.

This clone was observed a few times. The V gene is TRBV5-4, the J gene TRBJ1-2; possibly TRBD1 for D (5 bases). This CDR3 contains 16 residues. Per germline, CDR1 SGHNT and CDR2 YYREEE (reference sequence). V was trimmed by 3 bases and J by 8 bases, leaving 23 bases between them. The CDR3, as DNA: TGTGCCAGCAGCTGGGGGACTCTTTCCGGGCTAGGGGGCTACACCTTC. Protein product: CASSWGTLSGLGGYTF.

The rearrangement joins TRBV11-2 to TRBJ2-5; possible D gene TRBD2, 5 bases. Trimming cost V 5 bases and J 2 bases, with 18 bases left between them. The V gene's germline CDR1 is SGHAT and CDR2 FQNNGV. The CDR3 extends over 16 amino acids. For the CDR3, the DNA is TGTGCCAGCAGCCATGGACGTAGCGTAATGCAAGAGACCCAGTACTTC. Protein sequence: CASSHGRSVMQETQYF.

CDR3 sequence: CASSADRLYGYTF. CDR3 nucleotide sequence: TGTGCCAGCTCAGCCGACAGGCTCTATGGCTACACCTTC. The chain couples TRBV18 to TRBJ1-2; possible D gene TRBD1, 6 bases. The CDR3 covers 13 residues. Deletions cut 5 bases from V and 4 bases from J, with 11 bases between. CDR1 is KGHSH, CDR2 LQKENI, per germline.

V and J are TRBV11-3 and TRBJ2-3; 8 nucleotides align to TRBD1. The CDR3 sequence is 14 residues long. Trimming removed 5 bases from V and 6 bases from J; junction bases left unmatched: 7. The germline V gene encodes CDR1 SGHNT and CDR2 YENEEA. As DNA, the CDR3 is TGTGCCAGCAGCCTCAGGGGGCGCGGGGATACGCAGTATTTT. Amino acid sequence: CASSLRGRGDTQYF.

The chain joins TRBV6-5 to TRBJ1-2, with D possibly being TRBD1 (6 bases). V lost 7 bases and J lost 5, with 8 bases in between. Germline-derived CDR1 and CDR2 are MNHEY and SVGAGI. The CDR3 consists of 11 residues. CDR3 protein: CASIGTYGYTF. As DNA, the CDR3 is TGTGCCAGCATTGGGACATATGGCTACACCTTC.

Here the CDR3 reads CASSPAMTGGKGYTF. For the CDR3, the DNA is TGCGCCAGCAGCCCGGCAATGACAGGGGGTAAAGGCTACACCTTC. The gene calls are TRBV5-1 and TRBJ1-2, with 9 bases identical to TRBD1. The germline V gene encodes CDR1 SGHRS and CDR2 YFSETQ. The CDR3 is 15 residues long. V shed 4 bases and J 8 bases; nucleotides not matched to a gene: 12.

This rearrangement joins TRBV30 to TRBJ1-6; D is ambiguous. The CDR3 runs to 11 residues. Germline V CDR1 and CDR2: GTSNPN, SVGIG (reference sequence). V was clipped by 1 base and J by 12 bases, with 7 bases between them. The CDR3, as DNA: TGTGCCTGGAGTGAGGGAGGACCCCTCCACTTT. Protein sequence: CAWSEGGPLHF. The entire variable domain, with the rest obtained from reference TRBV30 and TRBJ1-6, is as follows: SQTIHQWPATLVQPVGSPLSLECTVEGTSNPNLYWYRQAAGRGLQLLFYSVGIGQISSEVPQNLSASRPQDRQFILSSKKLLLSDSGFYLCAWSEGGPLHFGNGTRLTVT.

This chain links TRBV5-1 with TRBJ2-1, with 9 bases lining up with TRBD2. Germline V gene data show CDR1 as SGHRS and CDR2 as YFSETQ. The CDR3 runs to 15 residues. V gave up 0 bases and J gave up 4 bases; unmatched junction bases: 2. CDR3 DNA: TGCGCCAGCAGCTTGGACGCGGGGGGGTACAATGAGCAGTTCTTC. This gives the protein CASSLDAGGYNEQFF.

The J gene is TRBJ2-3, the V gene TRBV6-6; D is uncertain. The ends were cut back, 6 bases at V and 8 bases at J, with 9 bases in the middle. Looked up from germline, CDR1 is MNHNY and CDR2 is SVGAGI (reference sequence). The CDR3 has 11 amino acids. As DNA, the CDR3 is TGTGCCAGCAGACGGTCAGGTACGCAGTATTTT. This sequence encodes CASRRSGTQYF.

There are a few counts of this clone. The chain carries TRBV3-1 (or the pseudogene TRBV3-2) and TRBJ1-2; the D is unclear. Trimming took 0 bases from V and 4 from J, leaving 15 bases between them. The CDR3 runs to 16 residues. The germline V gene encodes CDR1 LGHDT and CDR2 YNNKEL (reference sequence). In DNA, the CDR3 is TGTGCCAGCAGCCAAGATTCTTTCCCCGCTAGCTATGGCTACACCTTC. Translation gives CASSQDSFPASYGYTF.

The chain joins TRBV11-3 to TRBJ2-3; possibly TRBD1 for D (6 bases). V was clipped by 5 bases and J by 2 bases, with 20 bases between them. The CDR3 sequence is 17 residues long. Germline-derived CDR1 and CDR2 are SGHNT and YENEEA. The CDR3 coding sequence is TGTGCCAGCAGCCAAAACCGGATTGGGACACTCACAGATACGCAGTATTTT. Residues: CASSQNRIGTLTDTQYF.

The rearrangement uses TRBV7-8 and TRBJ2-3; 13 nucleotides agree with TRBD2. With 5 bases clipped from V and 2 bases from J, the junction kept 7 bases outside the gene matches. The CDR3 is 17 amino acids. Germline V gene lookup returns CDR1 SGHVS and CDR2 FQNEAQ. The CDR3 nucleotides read TGTGCCAGCAGCCGTAGAACTAGCGGGGGGGCCACAGATACGCAGTATTTT. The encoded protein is CASSRRTSGGATDTQYF.

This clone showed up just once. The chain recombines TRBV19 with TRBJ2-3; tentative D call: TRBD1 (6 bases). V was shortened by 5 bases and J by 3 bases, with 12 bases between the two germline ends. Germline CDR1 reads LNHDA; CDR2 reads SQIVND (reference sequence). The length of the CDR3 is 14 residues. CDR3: CASSPRDKTDTQYF. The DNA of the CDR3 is TGTGCCAGTAGTCCCCGGGACAAAACAGATACGCAGTATTTT.

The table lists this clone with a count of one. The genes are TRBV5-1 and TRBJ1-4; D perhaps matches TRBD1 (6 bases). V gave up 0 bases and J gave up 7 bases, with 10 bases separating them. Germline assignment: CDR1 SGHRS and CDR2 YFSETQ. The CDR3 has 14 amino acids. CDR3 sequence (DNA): TGCGCCAGCAGCTTGGTACAGGGAAGTGAAAAACTGTTTTTT. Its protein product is CASSLVQGSEKLFF. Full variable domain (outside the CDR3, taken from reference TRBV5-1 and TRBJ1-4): KAGVTQTPRYLIKTRGQQVTLSCSPISGHRSVSWYQQTPGQGLQFLFEYFSETQRNKGNFPGRFSGRQFSNSRSEMNVSTLELGDSALYLCASSLVQGSEKLFFGSGTQLSVL.